A selection of T cell receptor beta chains follows, all from one sample in a study of blood T cell repertoires in COVID-19. Generated by immunoSEQ multiplex PCR, the TCRdb table keeps only in-frame clones and is missing some. The table has some 300,000 clones, more than 70% seen once; the top ten hold 5.5% to 8%. Sequenced input: peripheral blood. These receptors were obtained from a woman in her twenties or thirties who had recovered from COVID-19. Both conserved end residues are part of each CDR3. The order of the fields is J gene, D gene, clone size, V gene, CDR3 protein, CDR3 DNA. The D gene is left open where the match is weak. Clone size is not always given. Where it is, it says once, few, many or a class for expanded clones.

J: TRBJ2-3
D: TRBD1
size: NA
V: TRBV6-4
CDR3: CASRKGQGHTDTQYF
DNA: TGTGCCAGCAGAAAGGGACAGGGCCACACAGATACGCAGTATTTT

J: TRBJ2-1
D: TRBD2
size: NA
V: TRBV7-6
CDR3: CASSLGWGLAIRLPYNEQFF
DNA: TGTGCCAGCAGCTTAGGTTGGGGACTAGCTATTCGTCTCCCCTACAATGAGCAGTTCTTC

J: TRBJ1-2
D: NA
size: NA
V: TRBV6-5
CDR3: CASRSGQPNYGYTF
DNA: TGTGCCAGCCGTAGCGGCCAACCGAACTATGGCTACACCTTC

J: TRBJ2-5
D: NA
size: NA
V: TRBV5-1
CDR3: CASSLAGVPQETQYF
DNA: TGCGCCAGCAGCTTGGCCGGAGTTCCCCAAGAGACCCAGTACTTC

J: TRBJ2-7
D: TRBD2
size: NA
V: TRBV27
CDR3: CASSLFDSGGNYEQYF
DNA: TGTGCCAGCAGTTTATTCGATAGCGGGGGCAACTACGAGCAGTACTTC

J: TRBJ1-5
D: TRBD1
size: NA
V: TRBV28
CDR3: CASRKGTGNNQPQHF
DNA: TGTGCCAGCAGGAAAGGGACAGGGAACAATCAGCCCCAGCATTTT

J: TRBJ2-7
D: NA
size: once
V: TRBV28
CDR3: CATSQAVSYEQYF
DNA: TGTGCCACCTCACAGGCGGTCTCCTACGAGCAGTACTTC

J: TRBJ2-5
D: NA
size: NA
V: TRBV2
CDR3: CASSELEETQYF
DNA: TGTGCCAGCAGTGAATTGGAGGAGACCCAGTACTTC

J: TRBJ1-6
D: NA
size: NA
V: TRBV3-1/TRBV3-2
CDR3: CASSQVEDSRNSPLHF
DNA: TGTGCCAGCAGCCAGGTAGAGGACAGTCGCAATTCACCCCTCCACTTT

J: TRBJ1-2
D: NA
size: once
V: TRBV6-1
CDR3: CASSEQSYGYTF
DNA: TGTGCCAGCAGTGAACAATCCTATGGCTACACCTTC

J: TRBJ1-1
D: NA
size: few
V: TRBV7-8
CDR3: CASSLAIGSGGLTEAFF
DNA: TGTGCCAGCAGCTTAGCTATAGGTAGCGGAGGGTTGACTGAAGCTTTCTTT

J: TRBJ2-7
D: TRBD1
size: NA
V: TRBV2
CDR3: CASSEGDRDSYEQYF
DNA: TGTGCCAGCAGTGAGGGGGACAGGGACTCCTACGAGCAGTACTTC

J: TRBJ1-4
D: NA
size: once
V: TRBV7-2
CDR3: CASSRGLWMRSNEKLFF
DNA: TGTGCCAGCTCCCGAGGTTTGTGGATGCGATCTAATGAAAAACTGTTTTTT

J: TRBJ1-6
D: NA
size: few
V: TRBV9
CDR3: CASSVKDTRNSPLHF
DNA: TGTGCCAGCAGCGTAAAGGACACCCGGAATTCACCCCTCCACTTT

J: TRBJ1-2
D: TRBD1
size: once
V: TRBV3-1/TRBV3-2
CDR3: CASSQGLSGTGGDGYTF
DNA: TGTGCCAGCAGCCAAGGGCTTTCCGGGACAGGGGGCGATGGCTACACCTTC

J: TRBJ2-7
D: NA
size: once
V: TRBV21-1
CDR3: CASTRYRSKLDEQYF
DNA: TGTGCCAGCACCCGGTATAGGAGTAAGCTCGACGAGCAGTACTTC

J: TRBJ1-1
D: NA
size: NA
V: TRBV6-5
CDR3: CASSYREGDTEAFF
DNA: TGTGCCAGCAGCTACAGGGAGGGAGACACTGAAGCTTTCTTT

J: TRBJ1-6
D: NA
size: NA
V: TRBV9
CDR3: CASSVVSGVNSPLHF
DNA: TGTGCCAGCAGCGTAGTTTCCGGGGTTAATTCACCCCTCCACTTT

J: TRBJ2-7
D: NA
size: NA
V: TRBV28
CDR3: CASATEGSGTYEQYF
DNA: TGTGCCAGCGCAACGGAGGGTAGTGGGACCTACGAGCAGTACTTC

J: TRBJ2-3
D: NA
size: NA
V: TRBV2
CDR3: CASTRTTDTQYF
DNA: TGTGCCTCAACGCGAACCACAGATACGCAGTATTTT

J: TRBJ1-1
D: NA
size: NA
V: TRBV7-2
CDR3: CASSLSGSREAEAFF
DNA: TGTGCCAGCAGCTTATCAGGGTCCAGGGAGGCTGAAGCTTTCTTT

J: TRBJ1-2
D: NA
size: once
V: TRBV5-6
CDR3: CASSSQGNYGYTF
DNA: TGTGCCAGCAGCTCACAGGGAAATTACGGCTACACCTTC

J: TRBJ1-2
D: TRBD1
size: few
V: TRBV5-1
CDR3: CASRVDRAGYGYTF
DNA: TGCGCCAGCAGGGTGGACAGGGCCGGGTATGGCTACACCTTC

J: TRBJ2-1
D: NA
size: NA
V: TRBV12-3/TRBV12-4
CDR3: CATRGGNNEQFF
DNA: TGTGCCACTCGCGGGGGCAACAATGAGCAGTTCTTC

J: TRBJ1-4
D: TRBD1
size: NA
V: TRBV28
CDR3: CASNQQGDGEKLFF
DNA: TGTGCCAGTAATCAACAGGGGGACGGGGAAAAACTGTTTTTT

J: TRBJ1-1
D: TRBD1
size: NA
V: TRBV19
CDR3: CASIDRGDTEAFF
DNA: TGTGCCAGTATAGACAGGGGGGACACTGAAGCTTTCTTT

J: TRBJ2-5
D: NA
size: NA
V: TRBV7-2
CDR3: CASSLGGTASQETQYF
DNA: TGTGCCAGCAGCTTAGGAGGTACGGCTTCCCAAGAGACCCAGTACTTC

J: TRBJ1-5
D: NA
size: NA
V: TRBV7-2
CDR3: CASSLVSGVSNQPQHF
DNA: TGTGCCAGCAGCTTAGTCTCCGGGGTGAGCAATCAGCCCCAGCATTTT

J: TRBJ2-7
D: NA
size: NA
V: TRBV5-1
CDR3: CASSLENLSETGYEQYF
DNA: TGCGCCAGCAGCTTGGAAAACCTCAGCGAAACGGGTTACGAGCAGTACTTC

J: TRBJ1-5
D: NA
size: NA
V: TRBV12-3/TRBV12-4
CDR3: CASSLGREQPQHF
DNA: TGTGCCAGCAGTTTAGGGAGGGAGCAGCCCCAGCATTTT

J: TRBJ2-2
D: NA
size: NA
V: TRBV19
CDR3: CASNPRSRDTGELFF
DNA: TGTGCCAGTAACCCCCGTAGCAGGGACACCGGGGAGCTGTTTTTT

J: TRBJ1-4
D: NA
size: once
V: TRBV7-8
CDR3: CASSEGRGGEKLFF
DNA: TGTGCCAGCAGCGAAGGCAGGGGTGGTGAAAAACTGTTTTTT

J: TRBJ2-7
D: NA
size: NA
V: TRBV5-4
CDR3: CASSFHSEQYF
DNA: TGTGCCAGCAGCTTTCACAGCGAGCAGTACTTC

J: TRBJ1-6
D: NA
size: NA
V: TRBV3-1/TRBV3-2
CDR3: CASSQVHRAGDSPLHF
DNA: TGTGCCAGCAGCCAAGTTCACAGGGCCGGAGATTCACCCCTCCACTTT

J: TRBJ1-2
D: NA
size: once
V: TRBV24-1
CDR3: CATSDLAGVYGYTF
DNA: TGTGCCACCAGTGATTTGGCAGGGGTCTATGGCTACACCTTC

J: TRBJ1-1
D: TRBD1
size: NA
V: TRBV30
CDR3: CAWTPDRGRGGTEAFF
DNA: TGTGCCTGGACCCCCGACAGGGGGCGCGGGGGCACTGAAGCTTTCTTT

J: TRBJ1-4
D: TRBD1
size: few
V: TRBV5-1
CDR3: CASSWGQGISEKLFF
DNA: TGCGCCAGCAGCTGGGGACAGGGAATAAGTGAAAAACTGTTTTTT

J: TRBJ1-5
D: TRBD1
size: NA
V: TRBV7-9
CDR3: CASSLGDRDQPQHF
DNA: TGTGCCAGCAGCTTAGGGGACAGAGATCAGCCCCAGCATTTT

J: TRBJ1-2
D: TRBD1
size: once
V: TRBV6-2/TRBV6-3
CDR3: CASSYPNLWDRGYGYTF
DNA: TGTGCCAGCAGTTACCCAAACCTGTGGGACAGGGGCTATGGCTACACCTTC

J: TRBJ1-2
D: NA
size: NA
V: TRBV9
CDR3: CASSVSSGDIHGYTF
DNA: TGTGCCAGCAGCGTTAGTTCGGGGGATATACATGGCTACACCTTC

J: TRBJ2-5
D: TRBD1
size: NA
V: TRBV3-1/TRBV3-2
CDR3: CASQMDRGETQYF
DNA: TGTGCCAGCCAAATGGACAGGGGAGAGACCCAGTACTTC

J: TRBJ1-5
D: NA
size: few
V: TRBV7-6
CDR3: CASSAAGSNQPQHF
DNA: TGTGCCAGCAGCGCGGCGGGGAGCAATCAGCCCCAGCATTTT

J: TRBJ1-4
D: TRBD1
size: NA
V: TRBV5-1
CDR3: CASSLGQGGEKLFF
DNA: TGCGCCAGCAGCTTGGGACAGGGAGGTGAAAAACTGTTTTTT

J: TRBJ1-2
D: NA
size: NA
V: TRBV28
CDR3: CASNRNYGYTF
DNA: TGTGCCAGTAACAGGAACTATGGCTACACCTTC

J: TRBJ1-5
D: NA
size: NA
V: TRBV5-6
CDR3: CASSLLGLGQPQHF
DNA: TGTGCCAGCAGCCTGCTGGGACTCGGCCAGCCCCAGCATTTT

J: TRBJ2-7
D: TRBD1
size: NA
V: TRBV27
CDR3: CASSLARDRAEQYF
DNA: TGTGCCAGCAGTTTAGCCCGGGACAGGGCCGAGCAGTACTTC